Presented here are 24 T cell receptor beta chains from one specimen sequenced in a study of shared clonotypes between healthy human individuals. TCRdb keeps only in-frame clones here, not all; method: immunoSEQ multiplex PCR. The sample lists a few hundred thousand clones, roughly 84% occurring once. The specimen was memory CD8+ T cells sorted from blood. Subset denoted: CD45RO+ cells pooled with CCR7-negative TemRA cells. The origin of the receptors is a young man in good health.

The rearrangement joins TRBV11-2 to TRBJ1-2; D remains ambiguous. This CDR3 has 12 residues. The germline CDR1 and CDR2 sequences are SGHAT and FQNNGV. Trimming removed 3 bases from V and 6 bases from J, with 8 bases in between. The CDR3 DNA reads TGTGCCAGCAGCTTTGGTGGAAATGGCTACACCTTC. This codes for CASSFGGNGYTF.

The chain combines TRBV9 with TRBJ2-3, with TRBD2 as a possible D gene (5 bases). Trimming took 3 bases from V and 2 from J, leaving 7 bases between them. This CDR3 is built from 13 residues. CDR1 and CDR2 (germline): SGDLS, YYNGEE. CDR3 sequence reads: CASSADYTDTQYF. CDR3 DNA: TGTGCCAGCAGCGCTGACTACACAGATACGCAGTATTTT. Complete variable domain (other parts from reference TRBV9 and TRBJ2-3): DSGVTQTPKHLITATGQRVTLRCSPRSGDLSVYWYQQSLDQGLQFLIQYYNGEERAKGNILERFSAQQFPDLHSELNLSSLELGDSALYFCASSADYTDTQYFGPGTRLTVL.

V is TRBV13 and J is TRBJ2-7; 10 nucleotides align to TRBD1. The CDR3 runs to 14 residues. Germline values: CDR1 PRHDT, CDR2 FYEKMQ (reference sequence). Germline trimming cut 5 bases from V and 6 bases from J; bases unmatched to any gene: 7. The CDR3 loop reads CASSPGTGDREQYF. Here the CDR3 DNA reads TGTGCCAGCAGCCCCGGGACAGGGGATCGCGAGCAGTACTTC.

V and J are TRBV12-5 and TRBJ2-1; D might be TRBD2 (7 bases). The CDR3 has 14 residues. Germline CDR1 is LGHNT and CDR2 is FRNRAP. V was shortened by 8 bases and J by 4 bases, with 15 bases between the two germline ends. The DNA of the CDR3 is TGTGCTAGTCGGCGGGGGCTCGTTTACAATGAGCAGTTCTTC. It translates to CASRRGLVYNEQFF.

The chain has TRBV7-6 and TRBJ2-1; TRBD1 aligns across 9 bases. This CDR3 is built from 15 residues. Germline lookup yields CDR1 SGHVS and CDR2 FNYEAQ. Trimming took 6 bases from V and 2 from J; bases not matched to a gene: 5. CDR3 DNA sequence: TGTGCCAGCAGGGTAACAGGGGGCCCCTACAATGAGCAGTTCTTC. Its protein is CASRVTGGPYNEQFF.

J is TRBJ1-1 and V is TRBV15, with D unresolved. CDR1 and CDR2 (germline): LNHNV, YYDKDF (reference sequence). Trimming left V 0 bases short and J 4 bases short, with 18 bases between. The CDR3 is 17 residues long. The CDR3 spells CATSRDLFEEWSTEAFF. Here the CDR3 DNA reads TGTGCCACCAGCAGAGATCTGTTCGAGGAGTGGAGCACTGAAGCTTTCTTT.

V is TRBV2 and J is TRBJ2-2; 7 nucleotides match TRBD1. The CDR3 is 16 residues long. Germline CDR1 reads SNHLY; CDR2 reads FYNNEI. V lost 1 base and J lost 1; bases outside the gene matches: 3. CDR3 sequence reads: CASSEGGTVNTGELFF. The CDR3 DNA is TGTGCCAGCAGTGAAGGTGGGACAGTGAACACCGGGGAGCTGTTTTTT.

This clone was found once. The rearrangement joins TRBV19 to TRBJ1-2; D gene ambiguous. Trimming removed 6 bases from V and 4 bases from J, with 9 bases in between. There are 12 residues in the CDR3. The germline gives CDR1 LNHDA, CDR2 SQIVND (reference sequence). CDR3 amino acids: CASSPNLYGYTF. CDR3 DNA sequence: TGTGCCAGTAGCCCAAATCTCTATGGCTACACCTTC.

V usage is TRBV28 and J usage is TRBJ2-7; 7 bases line up with TRBD1. The CDR3 runs 14 residues. Germline V CDR1 and CDR2: MDHEN, SYDVKM. V shed 5 bases and J 1 base; nucleotides not matched to a gene: 5. CDR3: CASSPYRGSYEQYF. CDR3 coding DNA: TGTGCCAGCAGTCCCTACAGGGGATCCTACGAGCAGTACTTC.

The J gene is TRBJ2-5, the V gene TRBV2; D is undetermined. The germline V gene has CDR1 SNHLY and CDR2 FYNNEI. The CDR3 covers 12 residues. The germline V and J ends were trimmed by 8 bases and 5 bases, with 12 bases remaining between them. DNA for the CDR3: TGTGCCAGCCGCACCCCAGCGGAGACCCAGTACTTC. This encodes CASRTPAETQYF.

This chain connects TRBV6-5 to TRBJ1-2; D is ambiguous. The CDR3 contains 15 residues. Germline CDR1 reads MNHEY; CDR2 reads SVGAGI. Deletions cut 5 bases from V and 4 bases from J, with 17 bases between. The CDR3 bases are TGTGCCAGCAGTGCCCAGACCGGAGGGAGCTATGGCTACACCTTC. It is translated as CASSAQTGGSYGYTF.

The rearrangement links TRBV29-1 to TRBJ1-2; 7 positions match TRBD1. The CDR3 loop spans 13 amino acids. CDR1 is SQVTM, CDR2 ANQGSEA, per germline. The V and J ends lost 5 bases and 7 bases, in that order; junction bases with no gene match: 10. The CDR3 spells CSVPASTGFGYTF. The CDR3 DNA reads TGCAGCGTTCCAGCTTCGACAGGGTTTGGCTACACCTTC.

The chain recombines TRBV29-1 with TRBJ2-5; no clear D gene. TRBJ2-7 explains the end of the DNA better; the J call may be wrong. Germline values: CDR1 SQVTM, CDR2 ANQGSEA. The CDR3 has 15 amino acids. The CDR3 DNA reads TGCAGCGTTGCCACGGTGGAGTCGGGTGTGTACGAGCAGTACTTC. Its translation is CSVATVESGVYEQYF.

The chain uses TRBV19 and TRBJ1-6; no reliable D call. The CDR3 is 15 residues long. Trimming removed 3 bases at V and 8 bases at J, with 14 bases between. Germline CDR1 and CDR2: LNHDA and SQIVND (reference sequence). CDR3 nucleotide sequence: TGTGCCAGTAGTATTTGGACCGCGACGGATTCACCCCTCCACTTT. It encodes CASSIWTATDSPLHF.

This clone was seen once. The J gene is TRBJ2-6, the V gene TRBV4-1; no clear D. The germline CDR1 and CDR2 sequences are MGHRA and YSYEKL. The CDR3 covers 20 residues. Trimming shortened V by 0 bases and J by 0 bases, and 18 bases separated the two germline ends. CDR3: CASSQEEEEAFLSGANVLTF. The CDR3 DNA sequence: TGCGCCAGCAGCCAAGAAGAAGAAGAGGCTTTCCTCTCTGGGGCCAACGTCCTGACTTTC.

The chain employs TRBV7-4 and TRBJ2-5; TRBD2 matches at 7 bases. The trim removed 5 bases at V and 5 bases at J, leaving 5 bases unmatched. The germline V gene encodes CDR1 SGHVT and CDR2 SQSDAQ. This CDR3 spans 13 amino acids. This CDR3 reads CASSKGGSETQYF. The CDR3 coding sequence is TGTGCCAGCAGCAAGGGAGGGTCTGAGACCCAGTACTTC.

This chain links TRBV7-6 with TRBJ2-2; 9 bases match TRBD1. This CDR3 comprises 17 residues. CDR1 and CDR2 (germline): SGHVS, FNYEAQ. Losses at the gene ends were 5 bases for V and 7 bases for J; bases not matched to a gene: 14. CDR3 nucleotide sequence: TGTGCCAGCAGCACCTTCGGACAGGGGCGAATCGTCGGGGAGCTGTTTTTT. Its protein is CASSTFGQGRIVGELFF. Supplemented by reference TRBV7-6 and TRBJ2-2, the full variable domain reads GAGVSQSPRYKVTKRGQDVALRCDPISGHVSLYWYRQALGQGPEFLTYFNYEAQQDKSGLPNDRFSAERPEGSISTLTIQRTEQRDSAMYRCASSTFGQGRIVGELFFGEGSRLTVL.

This clone was counted once. The chain links TRBV11-1 to TRBJ2-5; D possibly matches TRBD1 or TRBD2 (6 bases each). The CDR3 extends over 15 amino acids. Germline values: CDR1 SGHAT, CDR2 FQDESV (reference sequence). V dropped 0 bases and J dropped 1 base, with 9 bases sitting between them. CDR3 amino acids: CASSLAPGAQETQYF. CDR3 coding DNA: TGTGCCAGCAGCTTAGCTCCGGGGGCCCAAGAGACCCAGTACTTC. Full variable domain (missing parts from reference TRBV11-1 and TRBJ2-5): EAEVAQSPRYKITEKSQAVAFWCDPISGHATLYWYRQILGQGPELLVQFQDESVVDDSQLPKDRFSAERLKGVDSTLKIQPAELGDSAMYLCASSLAPGAQETQYFGPGTRLLVL.

The CDR3 region is CASAPGQGPETQYF. CDR3 DNA sequence: TGCGCCAGCGCCCCGGGACAGGGTCCAGAGACCCAGTACTTC. V gene TRBV5-1 combines with J gene TRBJ2-5, with TRBD1 matching over 9 bases. The germline V gene encodes CDR1 SGHRS and CDR2 YFSETQ. With 7 bases clipped from V and 4 bases from J, the junction kept 8 bases outside the gene matches. This CDR3 spans 14 amino acids.

The rearrangement joins TRBV7-2 to TRBJ1-1; no clear D gene. This CDR3 spans 14 amino acids. CDR1 and CDR2 (germline): SGHTA, FQGNSA. V dropped 1 base and J dropped 0 bases, with 6 bases sitting between them. The CDR3 DNA is TGTGCCAGCAGCTTAGGTTCAGTGAACACTGAAGCTTTCTTT. Amino acids: CASSLGSVNTEAFF.

V gene TRBV10-2 combines with J gene TRBJ2-7; 9 bases map to TRBD1. This CDR3 has 16 residues. Germline loops: CDR1 WSHSY, CDR2 SAAADI. The V segment lost 2 bases and the J segment 1 base; nucleotides outside the gene matches: 6. CDR3 coding DNA: TGCGCCAGCAGTGAGACTTCTGGACAGGGGTCCTACGAGCAGTACTTC. Protein product: CASSETSGQGSYEQYF.

The chain employs TRBV29-1 and TRBJ2-1, with a possible D match to TRBD1 (6 bases). Germline V gene lookup returns CDR1 SQVTM and CDR2 ANQGSEA. This CDR3 has 12 amino acids. The germline V and J ends were trimmed by 6 bases and 8 bases, with 14 bases remaining between them. The CDR3 is CSVSLGHDEQFF. CDR3 in DNA: TGCAGCGTATCCCTGGGACACGATGAGCAGTTCTTC.

The chain has TRBV10-3 and TRBJ2-5, with TRBD1 matching 7 bases. Germline V CDR1 and CDR2: ENHRY, SYGVKD. J was trimmed by 3 bases and V by 6 bases; bases with no gene match: 4. CDR3 size: 13 residues. CDR3 loop: CAISPDREETQYF. The CDR3 nucleotides are TGTGCCATCAGCCCCGACAGGGAAGAGACCCAGTACTTC.

V gene TRBV28 combines with J gene TRBJ1-2; D gene uncertain. Germline CDR1 reads MDHEN; CDR2 reads SYDVKM. The CDR3 has 12 residues. The V end was cut by 5 bases, the J end by 1 base, with 5 bases between. Written as DNA, the CDR3 is TGTGCCAGCAGTCCCTATAACTATGGCTACACCTTC. Its translation is CASSPYNYGYTF.